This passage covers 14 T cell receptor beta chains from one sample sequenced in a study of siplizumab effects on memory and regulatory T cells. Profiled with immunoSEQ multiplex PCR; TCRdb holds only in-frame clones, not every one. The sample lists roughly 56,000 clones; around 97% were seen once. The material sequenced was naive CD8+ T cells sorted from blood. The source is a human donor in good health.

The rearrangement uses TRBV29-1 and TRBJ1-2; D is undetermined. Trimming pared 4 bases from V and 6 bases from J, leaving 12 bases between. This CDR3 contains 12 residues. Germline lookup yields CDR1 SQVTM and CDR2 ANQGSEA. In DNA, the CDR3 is TGCAGCGTTGTGGGAGGAAAGGATGGCTACACCTTC. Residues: CSVVGGKDGYTF.

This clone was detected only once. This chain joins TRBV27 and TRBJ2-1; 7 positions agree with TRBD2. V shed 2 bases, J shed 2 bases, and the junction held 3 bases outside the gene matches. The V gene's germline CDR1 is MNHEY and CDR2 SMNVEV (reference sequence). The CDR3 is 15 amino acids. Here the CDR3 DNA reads TGTGCCAGCAGTTTAGCGGGGGTGACCTACAATGAGCAGTTCTTC. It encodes CASSLAGVTYNEQFF.

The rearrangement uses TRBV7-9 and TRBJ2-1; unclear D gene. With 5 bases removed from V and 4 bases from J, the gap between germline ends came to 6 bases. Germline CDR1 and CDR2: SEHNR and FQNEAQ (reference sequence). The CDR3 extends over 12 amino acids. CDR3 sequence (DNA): TGTGCCAGCAGCCTTATGTACAATGAGCAGTTCTTC. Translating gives CASSLMYNEQFF.

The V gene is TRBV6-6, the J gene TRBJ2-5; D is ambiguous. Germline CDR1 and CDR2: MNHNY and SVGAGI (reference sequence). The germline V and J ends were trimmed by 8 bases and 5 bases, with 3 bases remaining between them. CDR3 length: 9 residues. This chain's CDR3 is CASGETQYF. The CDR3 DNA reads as TGTGCCAGCGGGGAGACCCAGTACTTC.

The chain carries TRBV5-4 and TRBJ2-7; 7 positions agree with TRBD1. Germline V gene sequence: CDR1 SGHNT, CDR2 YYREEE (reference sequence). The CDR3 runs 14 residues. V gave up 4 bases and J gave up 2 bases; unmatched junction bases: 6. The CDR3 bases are TGTGCCAGCAGCCCCGGGACAGCAACCTACGAGCAGTACTTC. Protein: CASSPGTATYEQYF.

The chain's CDR3 is CAWRARGSTYGYTF. The CDR3 region has the DNA TGTGCCTGGAGAGCACGGGGCTCCACTTATGGCTACACCTTC. The rearrangement joins TRBV30 to TRBJ1-2; possible D gene TRBD1, 5 bases. CDR1 is GTSNPN and CDR2 is SVGIG in the germline V gene (reference sequence). The V and J ends lost 3 bases and 5 bases respectively, with 16 bases between them. This CDR3 is built from 14 residues.

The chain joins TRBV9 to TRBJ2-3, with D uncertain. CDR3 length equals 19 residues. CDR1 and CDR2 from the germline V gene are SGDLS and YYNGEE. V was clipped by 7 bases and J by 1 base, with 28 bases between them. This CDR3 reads CASSTNPLRLHEGTDTQYF. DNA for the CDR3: TGTGCCAGCTCAACTAATCCCCTTAGACTGCATGAAGGCACAGATACGCAGTATTTT.

CDR3 sequence reads: CASSLEFGQGAGNTEAFF. The CDR3 nucleotides are TGTGCCAGCAGTCTCGAATTCGGACAGGGGGCAGGGAACACTGAAGCTTTCTTT. J is TRBJ1-1 and V is TRBV27, with 11 bases aligning to TRBD1. The V segment lost 5 bases and the J segment 1 base; nucleotides outside the gene matches: 12. CDR1 is MNHEY and CDR2 is SMNVEV in the germline V gene (reference sequence). The CDR3 spans 18 residues.

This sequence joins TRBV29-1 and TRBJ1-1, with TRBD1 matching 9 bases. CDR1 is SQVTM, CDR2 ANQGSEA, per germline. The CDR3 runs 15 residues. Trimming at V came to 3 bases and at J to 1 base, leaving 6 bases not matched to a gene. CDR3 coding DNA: TGCAGCGTTGACCGGGACAGGGAATGGAACACTGAAGCTTTCTTT. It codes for CSVDRDREWNTEAFF.

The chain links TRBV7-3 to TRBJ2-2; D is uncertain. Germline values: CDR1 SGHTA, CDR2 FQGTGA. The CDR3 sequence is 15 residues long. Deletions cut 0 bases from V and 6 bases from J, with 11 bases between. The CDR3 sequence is CASSLTSDFAGELFF. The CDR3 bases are TGTGCCAGCAGCTTAACTAGTGACTTCGCCGGGGAGCTGTTTTTT.

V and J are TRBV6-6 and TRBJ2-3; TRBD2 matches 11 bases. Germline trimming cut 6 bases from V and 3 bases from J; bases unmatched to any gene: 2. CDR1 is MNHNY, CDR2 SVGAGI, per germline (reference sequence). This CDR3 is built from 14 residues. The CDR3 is CASRLAGVTDTQYF. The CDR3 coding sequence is TGTGCCAGCAGACTAGCGGGAGTTACAGATACGCAGTATTTT.

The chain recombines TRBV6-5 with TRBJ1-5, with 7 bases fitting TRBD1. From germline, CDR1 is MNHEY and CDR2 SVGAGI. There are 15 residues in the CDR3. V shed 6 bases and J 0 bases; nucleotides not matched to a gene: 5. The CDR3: CASSSTGDSNQPQHF. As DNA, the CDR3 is TGTGCCAGCAGCAGTACAGGGGATAGCAATCAGCCCCAGCATTTT.

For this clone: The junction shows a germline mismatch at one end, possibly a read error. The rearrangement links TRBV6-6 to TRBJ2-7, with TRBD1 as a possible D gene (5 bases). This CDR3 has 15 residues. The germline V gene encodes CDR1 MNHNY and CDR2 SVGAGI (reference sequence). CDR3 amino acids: CASSYVKAGSSEQYF. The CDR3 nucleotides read TGTGCCAGCAGTTATGTCAAGGCAGGGTCCTCCGAGCAGTACTTC.

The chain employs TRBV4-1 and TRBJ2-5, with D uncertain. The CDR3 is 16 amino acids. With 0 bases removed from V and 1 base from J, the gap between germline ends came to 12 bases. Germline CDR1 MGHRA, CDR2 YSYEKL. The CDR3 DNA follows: TGCGCCAGCAGCCAAGACAAGAGTAATTTCCAAGAGACCCAGTACTTC. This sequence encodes CASSQDKSNFQETQYF.